This T cell receptor (beta chain) was documented in a study of blood T cell repertoires in COVID-19. Looking at the study overall: Whether acute or convalescent, the COVID-19 samples came from the United States, Italy and Spain.

Germline CDR1 and CDR2: LNHDA and SQIVND (reference sequence). V was clipped by 1 base and J by 9 bases; unmatched bases: 8. The CDR3 runs 15 residues. Original handling: Reference gene primer amplification in the assay estimated nucleated cell counts. The method was immunoSEQ multiplex PCR; TCRdb's version includes in-frame clones alone and lacks a portion of them. V, J and clone size are those of that table, while D and trimming were read from the DNA. The sample lists hundreds of thousands of clones; 87% were seen once. This receptor was obtained from a man in his sixties who had recovered from COVID-19. The chain carries TRBV19 and TRBJ2-1, with 8 positions matching TRBD2. Material: peripheral blood. The CDR3 DNA follows: TGTGCCAGTAGTATAGCCAGCGGGGGACTTGTTGAGCAGTTCTTC. This sequence encodes CASSIASGGLVEQFF.